Listed here are 18 T cell receptor beta chains from one sample, sequenced in a study of T-cell memory formation after mild COVID-19. TCRdb fed the 5' RACE reads into MiXCR, producing one record per CDR3 protein. The sample has just over 300,000 distinct CDR3 sequences; roughly a fifth are singletons. Sequenced sample: PBMCs or a T cell subset sorted from them (not recorded which). Receptors originate from a man in his late teens or twenties who had mild COVID-19 (a few samples of this study predate the infection). Cell type and time point are not known.

The chain is built from TRBV4-3 and TRBJ2-7; D call uncertain. This CDR3 spans 16 amino acids. The V end was cut by 0 bases, the J end by 3 bases, with 15 bases between. Germline V gives CDR1 LGHNA, CDR2 YSLEER. CDR3 residues: CASSQDRWQSHYEQYF. CDR3 bases: TGCGCCAGCAGCCAAGATCGGTGGCAGTCCCACTACGAGCAGTACTTC.

The genes are TRBV10-1 and TRBJ2-5; 8 bases map to TRBD2. Losses at the gene ends were 2 bases for V and 2 bases for J; bases not matched to a gene: 7. Per the germline V gene, CDR1 is WNHNN and CDR2 is SYGVQD (reference sequence). CDR3 length equals 16 residues. CDR3 bases: TGCGCCAGCAGTGAGGGTGTAGCGGGGATGCAAGAGACCCAGTACTTC. Translation gives CASSEGVAGMQETQYF.

This clonotype was seen only a few times. The chain joins TRBV28 to TRBJ2-1, with D possibly matching TRBD1 (6 bases). V lost 8 bases and J 12 bases, leaving 14 bases between the germline ends. From germline, CDR1 is MDHEN and CDR2 SYDVKM. The length of the CDR3 is 11 residues. The CDR3 loop is CASGGDGRQFF. The CDR3 DNA sequence: TGTGCCAGCGGGGGCGATGGTCGGCAGTTCTTC.

The chain joins TRBV6-6 to TRBJ1-2; D call uncertain. The V end lost 5 bases, the J end lost 8 bases, and 18 bases lay between the germline ends. This CDR3 region has 14 residues. Germline V gene lookup returns CDR1 MNHNY and CDR2 SVGAGI (reference sequence). As DNA, the CDR3 is TGTGCCAGCAGTCCCATCGATGACTTGGAGGGCTACACCTTC. It translates to CASSPIDDLEGYTF.

This clonotype turned up a few times. The chain has TRBV28 and TRBJ2-7; D uncertain. Germline V gene data show CDR1 as MDHEN and CDR2 as SYDVKM. V lost 3 bases to trimming and J lost 4 bases, with 16 bases between them. This CDR3 spans 15 amino acids. CDR3: CASSFGPESFYEQYV. DNA for the CDR3: TGTGCCAGCAGTTTCGGTCCGGAGTCGTTTTACGAGCAGTACGTC.

The chain has TRBV18 and TRBJ1-1; no clear D gene. The germline V gene encodes CDR1 KGHSH and CDR2 LQKENI. The CDR3 runs to 13 residues. V lost 2 bases to trimming and J lost 0 bases, with 4 bases between them. The DNA of the CDR3 is TGTGCCAGCTCACCATCGGTGAACACTGAAGCTTTCTTT. Its protein product is CASSPSVNTEAFF.

The V call is TRBV7-3, the J call TRBJ2-1; a possible D gene is TRBD1 (5 bases). The CDR3 is 15 amino acids. The germline V and J ends were trimmed by 2 bases and 2 bases, with 10 bases remaining between them. Germline-derived CDR1 and CDR2 are SGHTA and FQGTGA. CDR3: CASSLGAVTYNEQFF. The CDR3 DNA sequence: TGTGCCAGCAGCTTAGGGGCAGTAACCTACAATGAGCAGTTCTTC.

This clonotype was recorded at least ten times. The rearrangement joins TRBV24-1 to TRBJ2-1; the D is unclear. Trimming removed 3 bases at V and 9 bases at J, with 11 bases between. Germline loops: CDR1 KGHDR, CDR2 SFDVKD. The CDR3 contains 13 residues. CDR3 bases: TGTGCCACCAGTGATGGTTGGCCTGCTGAGCAGTTCTTC. It encodes CATSDGWPAEQFF.

This clonotype was picked up a small number of times. This sequence joins TRBV7-2 and TRBJ2-1, with 9 bases aligning to TRBD2. This CDR3 has 16 amino acids. Germline loops: CDR1 SGHTA, CDR2 FQGNSA. Losses at the gene ends were 3 bases for V and 4 bases for J; bases not matched to a gene: 7. This CDR3 is CASSFVAGERYNEQFF. The CDR3 DNA reads TGTGCCAGCAGCTTTGTAGCGGGGGAGAGGTACAATGAGCAGTTCTTC. Drawing the rest from reference TRBV7-2 and TRBJ2-1, the complete variable domain is GAGVSQSPSNKVTEKGKDVELRCDPISGHTALYWYRQSLGQGLEFLIYFQGNSAPDKSGLPSDRFSAERTGGSVSTLTIQRTQQEDSAVYLCASSFVAGERYNEQFFGPGTRLTVL.

This clonotype turned up a few times. The V call is TRBV6-2 or TRBV6-3, the J call TRBJ1-6; D unclear. This CDR3 comprises 12 residues. Per germline, CDR1 MNHEY and CDR2 SVGEGT. Trimming stripped 4 bases from V and 7 bases from J, with 5 bases between. The CDR3 DNA is TGTGCCAGCAGTTCATCGAATTCACCCCTCCACTTT. It translates to CASSSSNSPLHF.

This clonotype was counted a few times. The chain employs TRBV27 and TRBJ2-5, with D unclear. Germline V gene sequence: CDR1 MNHEY, CDR2 SMNVEV (reference sequence). Between the trimmed V and J ends, which lost 3 bases and 2 bases, there was a span of 10 bases. The CDR3 contains 14 residues. CDR3 nucleotide sequence: TGTGCCAGCAGTTTCAACAGACAACAAGAGACCCAGTACTTC. Protein product: CASSFNRQQETQYF.

The chain uses TRBV3-1 and TRBJ2-5, with no clear D. Looked up from germline, CDR1 is LGHDT and CDR2 is YNNKEL (reference sequence). Trimming cost V 0 bases and J 4 bases, with 12 bases left between them. The CDR3 covers 15 residues. The CDR3 loop is CASSQEHSMGETQYF. CDR3 DNA sequence: TGTGCCAGCAGCCAAGAGCACAGTATGGGAGAGACCCAGTACTTC.

In this sample, this clonotype turned up a few times. The J gene is TRBJ2-7, the V gene TRBV7-9; D is unresolved. Deletions cut 5 bases from V and 0 bases from J, with 5 bases between. CDR3 size: 12 residues. In germline, CDR1 is SEHNR, CDR2 FQNEAQ (reference sequence). This CDR3 is CASSQDSYEQYF. The CDR3 bases are TGTGCCAGCAGCCAGGACTCCTACGAGCAGTACTTC.

The J gene is TRBJ2-7, the V gene TRBV28, with TRBD2 matching 10 bases. The junction had 6 bases not matched to a gene; V was cut back by 6 bases and J by 1 base. The CDR3 is 15 amino acids. Germline CDR1 reads MDHEN; CDR2 reads SYDVKM. The CDR3 region has the DNA TGTGCCAGCAGAGGCGAGACTAGCGGGTCCTACGAGCAGTACTTC. Its protein is CASRGETSGSYEQYF.

This chain links TRBV29-1 with TRBJ2-3; D gene ambiguous. The V gene's germline CDR1 is SQVTM and CDR2 ANQGSEA. Trimming took 3 bases from V and 0 from J, leaving 7 bases between them. There are 13 residues in the CDR3. CDR3 loop: CSVDRISTDTQYF. CDR3 DNA: TGCAGCGTTGACAGGATTAGCACAGATACGCAGTATTTT.

The chain combines TRBV12-3 or TRBV12-4 with TRBJ1-5; 11 bases agree with TRBD1. This CDR3 contains 14 residues. V was clipped by 5 bases and J by 7 bases; unmatched bases: 4. Here the CDR3 reads CASSRTGGSQPQHF. The DNA of the CDR3 is TGTGCCAGCAGTAGGACAGGGGGCAGCCAGCCCCAGCATTTT.

The chain combines TRBV29-1 with TRBJ1-2; D might be TRBD1 (5 bases). CDR1 is SQVTM, CDR2 ANQGSEA, per germline. The V and J ends lost 1 base and 2 bases respectively, with 8 bases between them. The CDR3 contains 13 residues. CDR3 in amino acids: CSVEVQANYGYTF. The DNA for the CDR3 is TGCAGCGTTGAAGTACAGGCGAACTATGGCTACACCTTC. The full variable domain, rest sourced from reference TRBV29-1 and TRBJ1-2, is SAVISQKPSRDICQRGTSLTIQCQVDSQVTMMFWYRQQPGQSLTLIATANQGSEATYESGFVIDKFPISRPNLTFSTLTVSNMSPEDSSIYLCSVEVQANYGYTFGSGTRLTVV.

Note on this clonotype: The germline gene is not matched at one end of the junction; a read error may be the cause. The chain carries TRBV7-2 and TRBJ2-3; D is possibly TRBD2 (7 bases). This CDR3 has 15 amino acids. CDR1 is SGHTA and CDR2 is FQGNSA in the germline V gene. The CDR3 loop is CASSLGGGWTDTPYF. The CDR3 DNA sequence: TGTGCCAGCAGCTTAGGGGGAGGGTGGACAGATACGCCGTATTTT.